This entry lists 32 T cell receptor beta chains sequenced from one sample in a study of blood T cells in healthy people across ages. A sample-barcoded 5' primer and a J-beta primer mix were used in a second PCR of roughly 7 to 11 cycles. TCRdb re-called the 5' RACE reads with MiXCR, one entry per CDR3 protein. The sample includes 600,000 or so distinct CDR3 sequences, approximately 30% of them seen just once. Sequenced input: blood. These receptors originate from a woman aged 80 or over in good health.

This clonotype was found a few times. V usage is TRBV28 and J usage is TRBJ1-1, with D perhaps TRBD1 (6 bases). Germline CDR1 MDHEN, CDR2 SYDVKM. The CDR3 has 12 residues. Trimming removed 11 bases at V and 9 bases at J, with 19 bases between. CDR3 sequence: CAVYQTGLQAFF. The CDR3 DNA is TGTGCCGTCTACCAGACAGGTCTTCAAGCTTTCTTT.

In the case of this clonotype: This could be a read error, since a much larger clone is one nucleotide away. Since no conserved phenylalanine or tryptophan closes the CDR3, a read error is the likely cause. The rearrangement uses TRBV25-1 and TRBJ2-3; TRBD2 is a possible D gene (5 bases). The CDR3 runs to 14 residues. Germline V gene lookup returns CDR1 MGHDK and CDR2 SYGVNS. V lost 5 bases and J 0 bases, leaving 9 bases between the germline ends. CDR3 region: CASSPLASTDTQYL. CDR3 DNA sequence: TGTGCCAGCAGTCCGCTAGCTAGCACAGATACGCAGTATTTG.

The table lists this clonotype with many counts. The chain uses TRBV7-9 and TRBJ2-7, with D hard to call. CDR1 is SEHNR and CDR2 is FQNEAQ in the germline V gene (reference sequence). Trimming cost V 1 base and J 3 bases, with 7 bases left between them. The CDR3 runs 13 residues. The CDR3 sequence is CASSLGPDYEQYF. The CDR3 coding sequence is TGTGCCAGCAGCTTAGGGCCAGACTACGAGCAGTACTTC.

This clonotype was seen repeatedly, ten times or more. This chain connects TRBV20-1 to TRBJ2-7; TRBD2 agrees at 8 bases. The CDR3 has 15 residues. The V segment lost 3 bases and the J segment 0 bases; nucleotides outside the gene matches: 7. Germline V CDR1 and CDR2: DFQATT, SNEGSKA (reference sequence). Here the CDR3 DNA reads TGCAGTGCTAGCCCCGGGGGACTAGTCTCCTACGAGCAGTACTTC. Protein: CSASPGGLVSYEQYF.

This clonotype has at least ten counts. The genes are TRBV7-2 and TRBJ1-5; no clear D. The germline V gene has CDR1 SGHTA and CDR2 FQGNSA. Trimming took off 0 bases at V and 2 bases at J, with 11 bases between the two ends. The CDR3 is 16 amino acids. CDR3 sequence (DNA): TGTGCCAGCAGCTTAGCAAAGACGGTTGGCAATCAGCCCCAGCATTTT. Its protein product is CASSLAKTVGNQPQHF.

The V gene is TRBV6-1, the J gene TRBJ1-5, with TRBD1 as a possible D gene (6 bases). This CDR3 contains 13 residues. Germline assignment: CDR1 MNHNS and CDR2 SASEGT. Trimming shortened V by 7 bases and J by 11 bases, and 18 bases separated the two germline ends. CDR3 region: CASTDDRPRTQHF. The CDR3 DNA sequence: TGTGCCAGCACCGACGACAGGCCCCGGACCCAGCATTTT.

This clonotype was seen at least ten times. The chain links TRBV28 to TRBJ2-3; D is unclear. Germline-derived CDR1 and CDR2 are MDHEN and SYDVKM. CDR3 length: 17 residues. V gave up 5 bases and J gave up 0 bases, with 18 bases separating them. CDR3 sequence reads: CASSRTTGSRSTDTQYF. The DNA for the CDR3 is TGTGCCAGCAGTCGAACCACTGGATCGCGGAGCACAGATACGCAGTATTTT.

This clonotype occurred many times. The CDR3 sequence is CASSFRRLAGEEQYF. The CDR3 DNA is TGTGCCAGCAGCTTCCGCCGACTAGCGGGGGAGGAGCAGTACTTC. V and J are TRBV7-8 and TRBJ2-7; 12 bases agree with TRBD2. This CDR3 is built from 15 residues. In germline, CDR1 is SGHVS, CDR2 FQNEAQ. The V gene end was trimmed by 3 bases and the J gene end by 7 bases; junction bases not matched to a gene: 7.

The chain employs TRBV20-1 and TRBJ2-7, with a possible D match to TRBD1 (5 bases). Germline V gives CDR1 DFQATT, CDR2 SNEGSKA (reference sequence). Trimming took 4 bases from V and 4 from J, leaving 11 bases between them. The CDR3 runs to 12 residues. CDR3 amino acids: CSAIPGQYEQYF. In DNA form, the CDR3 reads TGCAGTGCTATTCCAGGGCAGTACGAGCAGTACTTC.

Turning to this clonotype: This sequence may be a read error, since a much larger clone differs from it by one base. The CDR3 loop is CSAGAGGLDLFPTSPLHF. The DNA for the CDR3 is TGCAGTGCTGGAGCGGGGGGGCTGGATTTATTTCCTACTTCACCCCTCCACTTT. J is TRBJ1-6 and V is TRBV20-1, with D tentatively TRBD1 (6 bases). V was trimmed by 5 bases and J by 9 bases, leaving 29 bases between them. The CDR3 sequence is 18 residues long. CDR1 is DFQATT, CDR2 SNEGSKA, per germline (reference sequence).

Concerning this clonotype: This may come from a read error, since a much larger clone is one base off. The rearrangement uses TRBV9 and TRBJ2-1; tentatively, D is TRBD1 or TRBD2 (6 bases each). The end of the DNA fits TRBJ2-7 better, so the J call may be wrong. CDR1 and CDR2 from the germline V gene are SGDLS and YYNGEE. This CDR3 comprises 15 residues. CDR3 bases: TGTGCCAGCAGCGTAGGGACAGCGGACTACAATGAGCAGTACTTC. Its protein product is CASSVGTADYNEQYF.

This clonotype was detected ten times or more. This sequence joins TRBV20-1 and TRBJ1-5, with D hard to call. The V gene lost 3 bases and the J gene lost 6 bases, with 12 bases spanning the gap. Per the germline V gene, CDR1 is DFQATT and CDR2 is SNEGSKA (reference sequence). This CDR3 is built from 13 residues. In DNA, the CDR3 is TGCAGTGCTAGCAAAGGGTTGAGTCAGCCCCAGCATTTT. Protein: CSASKGLSQPQHF.

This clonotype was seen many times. CDR3 DNA sequence: TGTGCCAGCAGTGTGCGACTCAGGACCACCTCACTGGGGACCCAGTACTTC. Translation gives CASSVRLRTTSLGTQYF. This chain connects TRBV6-1 to TRBJ2-5, with unresolved D. V was trimmed by 4 bases and J by 7 bases, leaving 25 bases between them. The CDR3 consists of 17 residues. Germline assignment: CDR1 MNHNS and CDR2 SASEGT.

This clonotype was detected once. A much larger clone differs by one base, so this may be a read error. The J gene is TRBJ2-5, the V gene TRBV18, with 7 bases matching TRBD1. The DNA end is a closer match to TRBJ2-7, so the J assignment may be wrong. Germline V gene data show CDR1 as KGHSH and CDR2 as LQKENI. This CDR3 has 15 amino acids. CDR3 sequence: CASSPPGTEKCEQYF. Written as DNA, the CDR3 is TGTGCCAGCTCACCACCGGGGACAGAAAAGTGCGAGCAGTACTTC.

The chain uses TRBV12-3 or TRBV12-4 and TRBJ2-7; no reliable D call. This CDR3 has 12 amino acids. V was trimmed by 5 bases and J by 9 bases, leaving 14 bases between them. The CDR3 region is CASSRAPSAQYF. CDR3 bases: TGTGCCAGCAGTCGCGCCCCTAGTGCGCAGTACTTC.

The CDR3 protein is CAWRRSGGAGNTQYF. CDR3 coding DNA: TGTGCCTGGAGGCGTAGCGGGGGGGCGGGAAATACGCAGTATTTT. V gene TRBV30 combines with J gene TRBJ2-3; 11 bases match TRBD2. Germline loops: CDR1 GTSNPN, CDR2 SVGIG (reference sequence). The CDR3 length is 15 residues. V was clipped by 3 bases and J by 7 bases; unmatched bases: 9.

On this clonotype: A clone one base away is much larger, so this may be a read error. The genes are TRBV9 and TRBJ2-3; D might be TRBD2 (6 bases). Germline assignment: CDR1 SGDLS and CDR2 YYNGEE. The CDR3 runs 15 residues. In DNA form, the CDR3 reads TGTGCCAGCAGCGCGATCCCTCACCCGGGAGATACGCGGTATTTT. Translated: CASSAIPHPGDTRYF.

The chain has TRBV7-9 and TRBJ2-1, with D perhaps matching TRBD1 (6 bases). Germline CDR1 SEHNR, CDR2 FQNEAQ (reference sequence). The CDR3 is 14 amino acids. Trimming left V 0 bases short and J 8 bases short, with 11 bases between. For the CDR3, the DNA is TGTGCCAGCAGCTTAGCGGGGGCCGCCGATGAGCAGTTCTTC. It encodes CASSLAGAADEQFF.

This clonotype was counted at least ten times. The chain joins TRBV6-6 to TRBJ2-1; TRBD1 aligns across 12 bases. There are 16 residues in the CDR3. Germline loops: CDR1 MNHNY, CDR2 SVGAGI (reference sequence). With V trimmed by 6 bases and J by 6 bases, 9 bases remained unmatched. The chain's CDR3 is CASSDLRDRGLNEQFF. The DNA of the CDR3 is TGTGCCAGCAGCGATCTCCGGGACAGGGGGCTCAATGAGCAGTTCTTC.

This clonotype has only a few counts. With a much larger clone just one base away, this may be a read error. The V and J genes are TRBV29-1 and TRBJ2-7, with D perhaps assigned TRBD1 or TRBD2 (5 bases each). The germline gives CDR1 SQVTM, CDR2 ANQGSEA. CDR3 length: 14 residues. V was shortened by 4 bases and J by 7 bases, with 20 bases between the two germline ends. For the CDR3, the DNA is TGCAGCGTTGCCTCGGGACCGCGTGTGAATGAGCAGTACTTC. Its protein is CSVASGPRVNEQYF.

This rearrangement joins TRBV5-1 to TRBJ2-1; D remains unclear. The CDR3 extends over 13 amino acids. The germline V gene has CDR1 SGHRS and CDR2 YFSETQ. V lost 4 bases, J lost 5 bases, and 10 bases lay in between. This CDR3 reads CASSIERNNEQFF. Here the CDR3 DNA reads TGCGCCAGCAGCATCGAACGGAACAATGAGCAGTTCTTC.

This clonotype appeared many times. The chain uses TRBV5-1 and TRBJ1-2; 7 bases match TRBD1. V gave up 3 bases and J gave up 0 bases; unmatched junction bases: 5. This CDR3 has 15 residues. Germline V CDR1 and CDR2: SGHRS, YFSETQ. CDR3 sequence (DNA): TGCGCCAGCAGCTGGGGGGACAGAGCTAACTATGGCTACACCTTC. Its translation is CASSWGDRANYGYTF.

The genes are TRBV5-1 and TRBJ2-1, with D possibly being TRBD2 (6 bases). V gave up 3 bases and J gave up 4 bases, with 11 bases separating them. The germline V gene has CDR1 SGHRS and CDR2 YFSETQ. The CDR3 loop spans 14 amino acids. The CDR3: CASSSAGQYNEQFF. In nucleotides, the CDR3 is TGCGCCAGCAGCTCGGCGGGGCAGTACAATGAGCAGTTCTTC.

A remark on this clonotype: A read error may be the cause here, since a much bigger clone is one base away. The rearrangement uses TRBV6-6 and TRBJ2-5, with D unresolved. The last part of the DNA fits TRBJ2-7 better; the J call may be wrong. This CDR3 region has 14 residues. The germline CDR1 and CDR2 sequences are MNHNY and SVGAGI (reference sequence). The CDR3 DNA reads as TGTACCAGCAGGAACACAGAATTCCTCTACGAGCAGTACTTC. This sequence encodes CTSRNTEFLYEQYF.

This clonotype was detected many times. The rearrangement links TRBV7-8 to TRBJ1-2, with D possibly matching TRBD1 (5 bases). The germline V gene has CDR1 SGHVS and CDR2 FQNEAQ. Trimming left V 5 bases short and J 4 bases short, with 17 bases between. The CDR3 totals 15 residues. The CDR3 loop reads CASSGAEGLGYGYTF. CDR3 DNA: TGTGCCAGCAGCGGCGCGGAGGGGTTAGGCTATGGCTACACCTTC.

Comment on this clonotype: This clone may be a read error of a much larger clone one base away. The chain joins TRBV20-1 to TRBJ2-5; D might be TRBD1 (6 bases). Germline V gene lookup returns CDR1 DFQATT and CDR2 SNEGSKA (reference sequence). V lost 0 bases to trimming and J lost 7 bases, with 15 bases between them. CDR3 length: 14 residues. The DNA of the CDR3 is TGCAGTGCTAGAGAGGTGGGGGCGTGGCGGACCCAGTACTTC. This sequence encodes CSAREVGAWRTQYF.

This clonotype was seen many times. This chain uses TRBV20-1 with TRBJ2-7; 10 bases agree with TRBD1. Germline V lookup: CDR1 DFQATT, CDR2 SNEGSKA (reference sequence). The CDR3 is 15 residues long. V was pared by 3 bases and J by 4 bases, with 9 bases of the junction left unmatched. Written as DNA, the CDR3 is TGCAGTGCTAGTAGACGGGACAGGGGACGGTACGAGCAGTACTTC. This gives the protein CSASRRDRGRYEQYF.

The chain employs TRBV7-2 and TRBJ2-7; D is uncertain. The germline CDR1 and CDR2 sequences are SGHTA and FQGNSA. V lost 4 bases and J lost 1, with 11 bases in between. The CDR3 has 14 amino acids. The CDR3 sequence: CASSWRGMSYEQYF. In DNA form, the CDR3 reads TGTGCCAGCAGCTGGCGAGGTATGTCCTACGAGCAGTACTTC.

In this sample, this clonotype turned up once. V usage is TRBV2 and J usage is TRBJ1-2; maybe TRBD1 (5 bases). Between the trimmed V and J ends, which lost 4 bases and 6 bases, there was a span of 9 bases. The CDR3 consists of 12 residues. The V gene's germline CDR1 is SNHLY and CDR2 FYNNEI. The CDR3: CASSGQGDGYTF. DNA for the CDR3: TGTGCCAGCAGTGGGCAGGGCGATGGCTACACCTTC.

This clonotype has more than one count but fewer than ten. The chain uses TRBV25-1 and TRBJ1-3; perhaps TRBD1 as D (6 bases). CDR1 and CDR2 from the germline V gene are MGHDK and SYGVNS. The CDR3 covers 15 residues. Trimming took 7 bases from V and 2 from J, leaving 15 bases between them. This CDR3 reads CASKGVGAAGNTIYF. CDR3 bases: TGTGCCAGCAAAGGGGTGGGGGCGGCTGGAAACACCATATATTTT.

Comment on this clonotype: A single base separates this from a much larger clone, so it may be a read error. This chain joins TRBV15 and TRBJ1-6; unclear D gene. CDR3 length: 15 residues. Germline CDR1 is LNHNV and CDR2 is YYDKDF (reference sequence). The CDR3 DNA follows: TGTGCCACTACTGACGCCCACTCCTATAATTCACCCTTCCACTTT. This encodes CATTDAHSYNSPFHF.

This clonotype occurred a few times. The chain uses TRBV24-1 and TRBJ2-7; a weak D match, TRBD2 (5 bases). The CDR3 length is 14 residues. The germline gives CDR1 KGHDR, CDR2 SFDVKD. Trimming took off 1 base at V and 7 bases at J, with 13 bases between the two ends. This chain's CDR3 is CATSDFTGFNEQYF. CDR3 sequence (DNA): TGTGCCACCAGTGATTTTACGGGGTTCAATGAGCAGTACTTC.